This T cell receptor (beta chain) was captured by sequencing in a study of shared clonotypes between healthy human individuals. Using immunoSEQ multiplex PCR, the repertoire was profiled, and TCRdb retains in-frame clones only, with some absent. The sample yields approximately 1,500,000 clones, about 96% seen once. The CDR3 is made up of 12 amino acids. V shed 6 bases and J shed 4 bases, with 9 bases lying between them. CDR1 is LNHDA and CDR2 is SQIVND in the germline V gene (reference sequence). Points on this clone: The antigen is unknown.

General study findings and limits: Non-shared clonotypes showed lower generation probabilities than clonotypes common to all four donors. Clonotype sharing among donors, it was expected, would be affected by sequencing depth. A generally larger estimated richness was seen in naive subsets than in memory subsets.

This clonotype originated in a man aged 30-40 years in good health. The chain combines TRBV19 with TRBJ2-5; the D is unclear. The sequencing sample was made of naive CD4+ T cells sorted from blood. Subset noted: CD45RA+ positively selected. The chain's CDR3 is CASSPLGETQYF. CDR3 in DNA: TGTGCCAGTAGCCCGTTAGGAGAGACCCAGTACTTC.